This TCR beta chain was recorded in a study of cytotoxic CD8 clonotypes in ibrutinib-treated CLL. General study findings and limits: The clonality rise at ibrutinib response reflected private clonotype expansion. Whereas clonality rose at ibrutinib response, it declined toward baseline at progression.

V lost 2 bases and J lost 4, with 8 bases in between. The CDR3 loop spans 13 amino acids. Germline CDR1 reads MDHEN; CDR2 reads SYDVKM. TCRdb's copy holds only in-frame clones and misses some; the assay was immunoSEQ multiplex PCR. Seen here are 130,000 or so clones, roughly 80% observed once, and the top ten hold around 3.3%. Notes on this clone: Antigen specificity is unknown.

J is TRBJ1-2 and V is TRBV28; D uncertain. The sequence was collected from a human donor with chronic lymphocytic leukemia. The sample consisted of PBMCs, taken after 24 months of ibrutinib treatment. The CDR3 DNA follows: TGTGCCAGCAGTTTACTTAGGGCCTATGGCTACACCTTC. It translates to CASSLLRAYGYTF.